What follows are 17 T cell receptor beta chains derived from one specimen sequenced in a study of regulatory T cells in long-lasting Graves disease. Relying on iRepertoire HTBI primers and Arm-PCR of CDR3 regions, the team built TCR beta libraries. TCRdb reprocessed the multiplex PCR reads with MiXCR, giving one entry per CDR3 protein. Altogether approximately 350,000 distinct CDR3 sequences are present, 12% being singletons, with the ten largest covering approximately 20%. Described time point: newly diagnosed GD, antithyroid drugs for less than 3 months. Researchers made the TCR library from RNA that was extracted from PBMCs. The data were also submitted as part of a second study, on T cells in Graves' hyperthyroidism and ophthalmopathy.

The material sequenced was peripheral blood mononuclear cells (PBMCs), taken at new diagnosis, from a patient treated with antithyroid drugs. Source of these receptors: a woman under 30 with Graves disease.

This clonotype came up many times. Germline and junction disagree at one end, which may indicate a read error. The V call is TRBV20-1, the J call TRBJ2-4; D tentatively reads TRBD1 or TRBD2 (5 bases each). Germline lookup yields CDR1 DFQATT and CDR2 SNEGSKA (reference sequence). The CDR3 spans 12 residues. CDR3 nucleotide sequence: TGCAGTGCAACCGGGACCACGGGGTGGTTGTTCTTC. Amino acid sequence: CSATGTTGWLFF.

Concerning this clonotype: A much larger clone differs by one base, so this may be a read error. V and J are TRBV3-1 and TRBJ1-2; D gene ambiguous. Deletions cut 1 base from V and 7 bases from J, with 10 bases between. Germline lookup yields CDR1 LGHDT and CDR2 YNNKEL (reference sequence). This CDR3 has 13 amino acids. The CDR3, as DNA: TGTGCCAGCAGCCAAGGGTTTTCTATTGGCTACACCTTC. Its translation: CASSQGFSIGYTF.

This clonotype came up many times. The CDR3 spells CALREFSNQPQHF. CDR3 coding DNA: TGTGCCTTGAGAGAGTTTAGCAATCAGCCCCAGCATTTT. This chain connects TRBV2 to TRBJ1-5; the D is unclear. Germline CDR1 reads SNHLY; CDR2 reads FYNNEI. The V end lost 11 bases, the J end lost 0 bases, and 11 bases lay between the germline ends. This CDR3 is 13 amino acids long.

The chain uses TRBV20-1 and TRBJ2-1; D is possibly TRBD1 or TRBD2 (5 bases each). V was cut by 4 bases and J by 2 bases, with 18 bases left in between. This CDR3 comprises 16 residues. Germline CDR1 is DFQATT and CDR2 is SNEGSKA (reference sequence). The DNA for the CDR3 is TGCAGTGCTACGAGGGGTCTGGGCGTACCCTACAATGAGCAGTTCTTC. Amino acid sequence: CSATRGLGVPYNEQFF.

Worth noting for this clonotype: Being one base from a much bigger clone, this may be a read error. The chain is built from TRBV6-5 and TRBJ2-1; D is ambiguous. This CDR3 contains 14 residues. CDR1 MNHEY and CDR2 SVGAGI come from the germline V gene. CDR3 sequence (DNA): TGTGCCAGCGGTTACTCGTCAAGCTCCAATGAGCAGTTCTTC. Its protein product is CASGYSSSSNEQFF.

This clonotype was picked up many times. A junction boundary mismatches the germline segment, possibly from a read error. V and J are TRBV28 and TRBJ2-1; D perhaps matches TRBD1 (6 bases). The CDR3 is made up of 14 amino acids. Germline CDR1 is MDHEN and CDR2 is SYDVKM. DNA of the CDR3: TGTGCCAGCAGTTTATATAGAGGGGACAATGAGCAGTCCTTC. This codes for CASSLYRGDNEQSF.

This clonotype was seen at least ten times. This chain uses TRBV6-1 with TRBJ2-7; 7 bases align to TRBD2. CDR3 length equals 15 residues. V shed 6 bases and J 5 bases; nucleotides not matched to a gene: 13. Germline V CDR1 and CDR2: MNHNS, SASEGT. This chain's CDR3 is CASSLSQRDYHEQYV. CDR3 in DNA: TGTGCCAGCAGCTTATCTCAAAGGGACTATCACGAGCAGTACGTC.

This clonotype was counted only a few times. J is TRBJ1-5 and V is TRBV27; D gene ambiguous. Deletions cut 3 bases from V and 9 bases from J, with 12 bases between. Germline CDR1 MNHEY, CDR2 SMNVEV (reference sequence). The CDR3 has 13 amino acids. In nucleotides, the CDR3 is TGTGCCAGCAGTTTTTTCTCGGGTGGGCCCCAGCATTTT. It is translated as CASSFFSGGPQHF.

The V and J genes are TRBV28 and TRBJ2-2, with 10 bases fitting TRBD2. V shed 2 bases, J shed 6 bases, and the junction held 6 bases outside the gene matches. This CDR3 contains 16 residues. The germline CDR1 and CDR2 sequences are MDHEN and SYDVKM. CDR3 DNA: TGTGCCAGCAGTTTAGTGCCAGCGGGAGGGCCCGGGGAGCTGTTTTTT. Translating it yields CASSLVPAGGPGELFF. Full variable domain (outside the CDR3, taken from reference TRBV28 and TRBJ2-2): DVKVTQSSRYLVKRTGEKVFLECVQDMDHENMFWYRQDPGLGLRLIYFSYDVKMKEKGDIPEGYSVSREKKERFSLILESASTNQTSMYLCASSLVPAGGPGELFFGEGSRLTVL.

Note on this clonotype: A read error is possible here, since a much larger clone lies one base away. The chain employs TRBV7-2 and TRBJ1-3, with D hard to call. The CDR3 spans 16 residues. Germline lookup yields CDR1 SGHTA and CDR2 FQGNSA. This chain's CDR3 is CVSSLESFDPDNTIYF. The CDR3 DNA sequence: TGTGTCAGCAGCTTAGAAAGCTTCGACCCGGATAACACCATATATTTT.

This clonotype was observed a handful of times. J is TRBJ2-1 and V is TRBV9, with D perhaps TRBD1 or TRBD2 (5 bases each). The germline V and J ends were trimmed by 3 bases and 10 bases, with 11 bases remaining between them. The germline CDR1 and CDR2 sequences are SGDLS and YYNGEE. CDR3 length: 12 residues. DNA of the CDR3: TGTGCCAGCAGCGGGGACGGCTACGAGCAGTTCTTC. The encoded protein is CASSGDGYEQFF.

The genes are TRBV5-1 and TRBJ1-1; D is possibly TRBD1 (6 bases). The germline V gene has CDR1 SGHRS and CDR2 YFSETQ. The length of the CDR3 is 14 residues. V was pared by 1 base and J by 10 bases, with 17 bases between. The CDR3 protein is CASSLLVRGHGAFF. The CDR3 DNA is TGCGCCAGCAGCTTGTTGGTTCGGGGGCATGGAGCTTTCTTT.

Ten or more counts support this clonotype. V is TRBV24-1 and J is TRBJ2-1; 9 nucleotides align to TRBD2. From germline, CDR1 is KGHDR and CDR2 SFDVKD. V was pared by 3 bases and J by 9 bases, with 2 bases of the junction left unmatched. This CDR3 spans 13 amino acids. CDR3 loop: CATSDQLAGEQFF. The DNA for the CDR3 is TGTGCCACCAGTGATCAACTAGCGGGTGAGCAGTTCTTC.

This clonotype has a count of ten or more. V usage is TRBV10-3 and J usage is TRBJ1-1, with TRBD1 as a possible D gene (6 bases). Germline assignment: CDR1 ENHRY and CDR2 SYGVKD. Between the trimmed V and J ends, which lost 7 bases and 1 base, there was a span of 10 bases. The CDR3 consists of 13 residues. The CDR3 region is CAIKGDQNTEAFF. CDR3 DNA: TGTGCCATCAAGGGGGATCAGAACACTGAAGCTTTCTTT.

The chain joins TRBV19 to TRBJ2-5, with D unclear. The CDR3 is 14 residues long. The V gene's germline CDR1 is LNHDA and CDR2 SQIVND (reference sequence). Trimming removed 6 bases at V and 5 bases at J, with 16 bases between. CDR3 residues: CASSPQTLGETQYF. Written as DNA, the CDR3 is TGTGCCAGTAGCCCCCAGACTCTTGGGGAGACCCAGTACTTC.

This clonotype was picked up a small number of times. This chain links TRBV2 with TRBJ1-6; D gene uncertain. The V gene's germline CDR1 is SNHLY and CDR2 FYNNEI. V lost 9 bases and J 6 bases, leaving 21 bases between the germline ends. This CDR3 spans 16 amino acids. The CDR3 DNA reads as TGTGCCAGTCGGTTCACCGGGATCCTGATTAATTCACCCCTCCACTTT. It yields the protein CASRFTGILINSPLHF.

This clonotype was seen many times. The chain combines TRBV7-2 with TRBJ2-5, with a tentative D call TRBD2 (6 bases). Germline CDR1 reads SGHTA; CDR2 reads FQGNSA. V lost 0 bases and J 5 bases, leaving 13 bases between the germline ends. The CDR3 length is 15 residues. The CDR3 coding sequence is TGTGCCAGCAGCTTAGCACTAGCTTTTGGCGAGACCCAGTACTTC. Its translation: CASSLALAFGETQYF.